These 26 T cell receptor beta chains share one sample of origin, sequenced in a study of Graves' ophthalmopathy and Graves' hyperthyroidism. Amplified material comprised TCR beta CDR3 regions derived from RNA transcripts. Scientists carried out first-round RT-PCR using HTBI primers and then a second-round multiplex PCR. TCRdb redid the calling of the multiplex PCR reads with MiXCR, one entry per CDR3 protein. The sample consists of under 200,000 distinct CDR3 sequences, around two fifths of them appearing once. Specimen: peripheral blood. These receptors were collected from a woman aged 35 to 49 with Graves' ophthalmopathy.

CDR3 DNA: TGTGCCAGCACAGGGACTAGCGGAGCCAAAAACATTCAGTACTTC. Amino acid sequence: CASTGTSGAKNIQYF. The V call is TRBV6-1, the J call TRBJ2-4, with TRBD2 matching 11 bases. Trimming removed 7 bases from V and 0 bases from J; junction bases left unmatched: 2. This CDR3 has 15 amino acids. CDR1 and CDR2 (germline): MNHNS, SASEGT.

This rearrangement joins TRBV6-1 to TRBJ2-7; 9 bases agree with TRBD2. This CDR3 is built from 15 residues. Germline assignment: CDR1 MNHNS and CDR2 SASEGT. The V gene end was trimmed by 1 base and the J gene end by 2 bases; junction bases not matched to a gene: 3. The CDR3 nucleotides are TGTGCCAGCAGTGAAGACCTAGCGGGACCCTACGAGCAGTACTTC. Amino acids: CASSEDLAGPYEQYF.

J is TRBJ2-7 and V is TRBV6-2 or TRBV6-3; maybe TRBD1 (6 bases). Per germline, CDR1 MNHEY and CDR2 SVGEGT. This CDR3 is built from 14 residues. V was shortened by 6 bases and J by 3 bases, with 15 bases between the two germline ends. Written as DNA, the CDR3 is TGTGCCAGCAGGGCCCGACAGGAAAACTACGAGCAGTACTTC. Its protein product is CASRARQENYEQYF.

This clonotype was counted between two and nine times. The chain uses TRBV30 and TRBJ2-1; maybe TRBD2 (6 bases). Germline V gives CDR1 GTSNPN, CDR2 SVGIG (reference sequence). Trimming stripped 2 bases from V and 9 bases from J, with 20 bases between. This CDR3 region has 15 residues. Here the CDR3 reads CAWSWVWRGNFEQFF. CDR3 in DNA: TGTGCCTGGAGTTGGGTGTGGAGGGGAAATTTTGAGCAGTTCTTC.

The gene calls are TRBV11-2 and TRBJ1-3, with TRBD1 matching 9 bases. Germline V CDR1 and CDR2: SGHAT, FQNNGV. The CDR3 extends over 16 amino acids. V lost 2 bases to trimming and J lost 4 bases; unmatched junction nucleotides: 6. CDR3 in DNA: TGTGCCAGCAGCTTATTGGGGACAGGGAACGGAAACACCATATATTTT. Its protein is CASSLLGTGNGNTIYF. The full variable domain, its missing parts supplied by reference TRBV11-2 and TRBJ1-3, is EAGVAQSPRYKIIEKRQSVAFWCNPISGHATLYWYQQILGQGPKLLIQFQNNGVVDDSQLPKDRFSAERLKGVDSTLKIQPAKLEDSAVYLCASSLLGTGNGNTIYFGEGSWLTVV.

This clonotype was seen many times. J is TRBJ2-6 and V is TRBV6-1; weak D call: TRBD1 (6 bases). Trimming removed 6 bases at V and 1 base at J, with 19 bases between. CDR1 MNHNS and CDR2 SASEGT come from the germline V gene. The CDR3 covers 18 residues. DNA of the CDR3: TGTGCCAGCAGGATAGCAGGGACACCTTTTTCTGGGGCCAACGTCCTGACTTTC. This sequence encodes CASRIAGTPFSGANVLTF.

This clonotype was detected only a few times. The rearrangement links TRBV12-3 or TRBV12-4 to TRBJ1-2; perhaps TRBD1 as D (5 bases). V was trimmed by 3 bases and J by 8 bases, leaving 10 bases between them. This CDR3 is built from 12 residues. The CDR3 coding sequence is TGTGCCAGCAGTTTGGCCGGGGCCGGCTACACCTTC. Its protein is CASSLAGAGYTF.

The table lists this clonotype with many counts. The V and J genes are TRBV7-2 and TRBJ1-5, with D tentatively TRBD1 (5 bases). V lost 2 bases and J 6 bases, leaving 14 bases between the germline ends. Germline V gives CDR1 SGHTA, CDR2 FQGNSA. This CDR3 has 15 amino acids. Here the CDR3 reads CASSLSRETSQPQHF. In nucleotides, the CDR3 is TGTGCCAGCAGCTTATCCAGGGAGACGAGTCAGCCCCAGCATTTT.

V gene TRBV15 combines with J gene TRBJ2-5; 7 bases agree with TRBD1. With 4 bases clipped from V and 1 base from J, the junction kept 3 bases outside the gene matches. Per the germline V gene, CDR1 is LNHNV and CDR2 is YYDKDF (reference sequence). CDR3 length: 14 residues. The CDR3 nucleotides read TGTGCCACCAGCAAAGGGACAGTCCAAGAGACCCAGTACTTC. Protein product: CATSKGTVQETQYF.

The genes are TRBV6-2 or TRBV6-3 and TRBJ2-7; perhaps TRBD2 as D (5 bases). Germline V gene lookup returns CDR1 MNHEY and CDR2 SVGEGT. V was trimmed by 5 bases and J by 5 bases, leaving 19 bases between them. The CDR3 is 15 residues long. This chain's CDR3 is CASSNPGSTSHEQYF. In DNA, the CDR3 is TGTGCCAGCAGTAACCCGGGGTCTACATCCCACGAGCAGTACTTC.

This clonotype was recorded once. The chain joins TRBV6-1 to TRBJ2-7; 11 nucleotides agree with TRBD1. This CDR3 is built from 15 residues. J was trimmed by 4 bases and V by 2 bases; bases with no gene match: 4. Per the germline V gene, CDR1 is MNHNS and CDR2 is SASEGT. The CDR3 loop reads CASSEQGQGGYEQYF. CDR3 coding DNA: TGTGCCAGCAGTGAACAGGGACAGGGGGGTTACGAGCAGTACTTC.

J is TRBJ2-7 and V is TRBV28; 11 nucleotides line up with TRBD2. The junction had 5 bases not matched to a gene; V was cut back by 2 bases and J by 2 bases. CDR1 is MDHEN and CDR2 is SYDVKM in the germline V gene. The CDR3 has 16 residues. In nucleotides, the CDR3 is TGTGCCAGCAGTTTACCTCTAGCGGGAGGAACCTACGAGCAGTACTTC. This codes for CASSLPLAGGTYEQYF.

This clonotype was detected many times. The chain combines TRBV28 with TRBJ1-1; D may be TRBD1 (5 bases). Deletions cut 6 bases from V and 1 base from J, with 15 bases between. This CDR3 spans 15 amino acids. Per germline, CDR1 MDHEN and CDR2 SYDVKM. This CDR3 reads CASRRAGGSNTEAFF. Here the CDR3 DNA reads TGTGCCAGCAGGCGAGCTGGGGGATCGAACACTGAAGCTTTCTTT.

The J gene is TRBJ2-7, the V gene TRBV28, with TRBD1 identical over 10 bases. This CDR3 region has 18 residues. The germline CDR1 and CDR2 sequences are MDHEN and SYDVKM. J lost 5 bases, V lost 8 bases, and 21 bases had no gene match. DNA of the CDR3: TGTGCCAGCCTTAACAATCCTGGCAGGGGACAGGGGACTAACGAGCAGTACTTC. Translated: CASLNNPGRGQGTNEQYF.

There are many counts of this clonotype. The CDR3 sequence is CSVEPQAGYGYTF. In nucleotides, the CDR3 is TGCAGCGTTGAACCGCAGGCTGGCTATGGCTACACCTTC. V and J are TRBV29-1 and TRBJ1-2; D ambiguous. The V gene's germline CDR1 is SQVTM and CDR2 ANQGSEA. This CDR3 has 13 amino acids. The V and J ends lost 2 bases and 4 bases respectively, with 11 bases between them.

This clonotype appeared many times. V and J are TRBV2 and TRBJ2-5; the D gene is possibly TRBD2 (6 bases). This CDR3 has 15 amino acids. V was shortened by 5 bases and J by 3 bases, with 16 bases between the two germline ends. Germline loops: CDR1 SNHLY, CDR2 FYNNEI. The DNA of the CDR3 is TGTGCCAGCAGTCCTCAGGGACTGGACAAAGAGACCCAGTACTTC. Protein product: CASSPQGLDKETQYF.

This clonotype was observed at least ten times. CDR3 region: CSASTKGGSIYGYTF. For the CDR3, the DNA is TGCAGTGCTAGCACCAAAGGCGGGAGTATCTATGGCTACACCTTC. The V gene is TRBV20-1, the J gene TRBJ1-2, with D hard to call. CDR3 length: 15 residues. The V gene lost 3 bases and the J gene lost 4 bases, with 18 bases spanning the gap. Germline CDR1 and CDR2: DFQATT and SNEGSKA (reference sequence).

The sample holds many counts of this clonotype. V usage is TRBV11-2 and J usage is TRBJ2-7; 7 nucleotides align to TRBD2. The CDR3 consists of 14 residues. With V trimmed by 4 bases and J by 6 bases, 9 bases remained unmatched. In germline, CDR1 is SGHAT, CDR2 FQNNGV. The CDR3 DNA reads TGTGCCAGCAGCTCTCTGGCGGGAGCATCCGAGCAGTACTTC. Protein: CASSSLAGASEQYF.

This clonotype is medium-sized by share. The rearrangement links TRBV6-1 to TRBJ1-2, with D hard to call. The germline V gene encodes CDR1 MNHNS and CDR2 SASEGT. The CDR3 is 13 amino acids. Trimming shortened V by 6 bases and J by 4 bases, and 12 bases separated the two germline ends. The CDR3 here is CASRERGIYGYTF. CDR3 in DNA: TGTGCCAGCAGAGAAAGAGGGATCTATGGCTACACCTTC.

This clonotype was detected once. This chain connects TRBV6-2 or TRBV6-3 to TRBJ1-2, with 8 positions matching TRBD1. The CDR3 runs 12 residues. Germline V gene data show CDR1 as MNHEY and CDR2 as SVGEGT. The V segment lost 5 bases and the J segment 8 bases; nucleotides outside the gene matches: 4. The CDR3 sequence is CASSERDRGYTF. In DNA form, the CDR3 reads TGTGCCAGCAGTGAGAGGGACAGGGGCTACACCTTC.

The chain is built from TRBV12-3 or TRBV12-4 and TRBJ2-7, with TRBD1 as a possible D gene (5 bases). V lost 6 bases, J lost 2 bases, and 14 bases lay in between. CDR3 length: 14 residues. Written as DNA, the CDR3 is TGTGCCAGCAGCCGCCCTGACAGCCCCTACGAGCAGTACTTC. Its protein product is CASSRPDSPYEQYF.

This clonotype was observed at least ten times. The rearrangement links TRBV5-1 to TRBJ1-2; a weak D match, TRBD1 (6 bases). This CDR3 is built from 13 residues. V was shortened by 7 bases and J by 2 bases, with 12 bases between the two germline ends. CDR1 SGHRS and CDR2 YFSETQ come from the germline V gene. The chain's CDR3 is CASGAGANYGYTF. CDR3 sequence (DNA): TGCGCCAGCGGTGCAGGGGCGAACTATGGCTACACCTTC.

The V call is TRBV7-8, the J call TRBJ2-7; D is possibly TRBD1 or TRBD2 (5 bases each). The CDR3 is 15 amino acids. CDR1 is SGHVS, CDR2 FQNEAQ, per germline. Trimming took 6 bases from V and 3 from J, leaving 18 bases between them. The chain's CDR3 is CASSEAHRDLYEQYF. CDR3 sequence (DNA): TGTGCCAGCAGTGAAGCGCACCGGGACCTCTACGAGCAGTACTTC.

This clonotype was seen at least ten times. The chain is built from TRBV5-5 and TRBJ2-5, with 12 bases that match TRBD2. This CDR3 comprises 16 residues. Germline assignment: CDR1 SGHKS and CDR2 YYEKEE (reference sequence). J gave up 5 bases and V 0 bases, and 5 bases lay outside the gene matches. The chain's CDR3 is CASSLAPSGGVETQYF. The DNA for the CDR3 is TGTGCCAGCAGCTTGGCCCCTAGCGGGGGGGTGGAGACCCAGTACTTC.

The sample holds a few counts of this clonotype. The genes are TRBV6-1 and TRBJ2-7; D perhaps matches TRBD1 (6 bases). Trimming cost V 6 bases and J 3 bases, with 12 bases left between them. The CDR3 totals 13 residues. Germline values: CDR1 MNHNS, CDR2 SASEGT. Written as DNA, the CDR3 is TGTGCCAGCAGGGTGATGGACAGCTACGAGCAGTACTTC. It codes for CASRVMDSYEQYF.

This clonotype was seen many times. The chain is built from TRBV5-1 and TRBJ1-1, with D unclear. This CDR3 has 13 residues. Trimming stripped 4 bases from V and 1 base from J, with 8 bases between. Germline lookup yields CDR1 SGHRS and CDR2 YFSETQ. In DNA, the CDR3 is TGCGCCAGCAGCAAAATTGCGAACACTGAAGCTTTCTTT. Its translation: CASSKIANTEAFF.